Below are 18 T cell receptor beta chains sequenced from a single sample in a study of blood T cell repertoires in COVID-19. Repertoires were generated with immunoSEQ multiplex PCR, while TCRdb's copy carries only in-frame clones and drops some. The sample includes just over 150,000 clones, 75% to 85% of them seen just once. The sequenced sample consisted of peripheral blood. The receptors were gathered from a woman between 50 and 59 years old with acute or convalescent COVID-19.

The V call is TRBV2, the J call TRBJ2-1; the D gene is possibly TRBD1 (5 bases). The V gene's germline CDR1 is SNHLY and CDR2 FYNNEI. CDR3 length equals 17 residues. V was cut by 7 bases and J by 0 bases, with 19 bases left in between. The CDR3: CASKLDSPASSYNEQFF. The CDR3 nucleotides read TGTGCCAGCAAGCTAGACAGTCCCGCGAGCTCCTACAATGAGCAGTTCTTC.

The rearrangement links TRBV6-5 to TRBJ1-1, with TRBD1 identical over 7 bases. The V gene end was trimmed by 7 bases and the J gene end by 0 bases; junction bases not matched to a gene: 8. CDR3 size: 15 residues. Per germline, CDR1 MNHEY and CDR2 SVGAGI. CDR3 loop: CASKAKQGMNTEAFF. CDR3 DNA sequence: TGTGCCAGCAAAGCTAAACAGGGGATGAACACTGAAGCTTTCTTT.

This sequence joins TRBV11-2 and TRBJ2-6; D is perhaps TRBD2 (5 bases). CDR1 SGHAT and CDR2 FQNNGV come from the germline V gene. The CDR3 length is 16 residues. Trimming left V 5 bases short and J 0 bases short, with 11 bases between. CDR3: CASSPGSASGANVLTF. CDR3 nucleotides: TGTGCCAGCAGCCCGGGGTCAGCCTCTGGGGCCAACGTCCTGACTTTC.

The sample holds one count of this clone. The J gene is TRBJ2-3, the V gene TRBV11-3; 9 nucleotides align to TRBD1. This CDR3 spans 17 amino acids. With V trimmed by 1 base and J by 3 bases, 8 bases remained unmatched. Looked up from germline, CDR1 is SGHNT and CDR2 is YENEEA. CDR3 protein: CASSLGRGTGTTDTQYF. CDR3 nucleotides: TGTGCCAGCAGCTTAGGACGGGGGACAGGGACTACAGATACGCAGTATTTT. The full variable domain, in which reference TRBV11-3 and TRBJ2-3 provide the parts outside the CDR3, is EAGVVQSPRYKIIEKKQPVAFWCNPISGHNTLYWYLQNLGQGPELLIRYENEEAVDDSQLPKDRFSAERLKGVDSTLKIQPAELGDSAVYLCASSLGRGTGTTDTQYFGPGTRLTVL.

The gene calls are TRBV9 and TRBJ2-3; TRBD2 might be the D (6 bases). CDR1 SGDLS and CDR2 YYNGEE come from the germline V gene. V was clipped by 2 bases and J by 0 bases, with 10 bases between them. CDR3 length equals 15 residues. The CDR3 DNA is TGTGCCAGCAGCGTTATGGGGGGAAGCACAGATACGCAGTATTTT. Its translation: CASSVMGGSTDTQYF. The whole variable domain, filled in from reference TRBV9 and TRBJ2-3, reads DSGVTQTPKHLITATGQRVTLRCSPRSGDLSVYWYQQSLDQGLQFLIQYYNGEERAKGNILERFSAQQFPDLHSELNLSSLELGDSALYFCASSVMGGSTDTQYFGPGTRLTVL.

This clone turned up a few times. The gene calls are TRBV14 and TRBJ1-2; weak D call: TRBD1 (6 bases). Germline lookup yields CDR1 SGHDN and CDR2 FVKESK. CDR3 length equals 14 residues. Trimming removed 2 bases from V and 4 bases from J, with 11 bases in between. CDR3 in DNA: TGTGCCAGCAGCCAAACCGGACAGATCTATGGCTACACCTTC. It translates to CASSQTGQIYGYTF.

This chain joins TRBV3-1 (or the pseudogene TRBV3-2) and TRBJ2-3; 8 positions agree with TRBD2. Trimming cost V 3 bases and J 0 bases; bases outside gene matches: 5. Germline-derived CDR1 and CDR2 are LGHDT and YNNKEL (reference sequence). The CDR3 is made up of 16 amino acids. The CDR3 region has the DNA TGTGCCAGCAGCCAGTTCGGGACTAGAAGCACAGATACGCAGTATTTT. Residues: CASSQFGTRSTDTQYF.

The chain has TRBV7-2 and TRBJ2-3; 11 bases agree with TRBD2. V lost 1 base and J lost 1; bases outside the gene matches: 4. The CDR3 has 17 residues. CDR1 and CDR2 from the germline V gene are SGHTA and FQGNSA. The CDR3 DNA sequence: TGTGCCAGCAGCTTAGTGGTGACTAGCGGGGGCACAGATACGCAGTATTTT. Amino acids: CASSLVVTSGGTDTQYF.

The chain carries TRBV7-7 and TRBJ2-5, with 13 bases aligning to TRBD2. CDR3 length: 16 residues. Germline values: CDR1 SSHAT, CDR2 FNYEAQ (reference sequence). Trimming took 5 bases from V and 4 from J; bases not matched to a gene: 7. The CDR3 loop reads CASSPYRLAGGETQYF. CDR3 nucleotide sequence: TGTGCCAGCAGCCCCTACAGACTAGCGGGGGGAGAGACCCAGTACTTC.

This sequence joins TRBV7-2 and TRBJ2-1, with 10 nucleotides matching TRBD2. The junction had 5 bases not matched to a gene; V was cut back by 5 bases and J by 4 bases. Germline values: CDR1 SGHTA, CDR2 FQGNSA. The CDR3 length is 15 residues. DNA of the CDR3: TGTGCCAGCAGCGTTAGCGGGGGGCCTTACAATGAGCAGTTCTTC. This encodes CASSVSGGPYNEQFF. The full variable domain, in which reference TRBV7-2 and TRBJ2-1 provide the parts outside the CDR3, is GAGVSQSPSNKVTEKGKDVELRCDPISGHTALYWYRQSLGQGLEFLIYFQGNSAPDKSGLPSDRFSAERTGGSVSTLTIQRTQQEDSAVYLCASSVSGGPYNEQFFGPGTRLTVL.

The CDR3 coding sequence is TGTGCCAGCTCAACGGCGGCGGGTGAAGCTTTCTTT. It encodes CASSTAAGEAFF. The chain uses TRBV18 and TRBJ1-1; no reliable D call. This CDR3 region has 12 residues. The germline V gene encodes CDR1 KGHSH and CDR2 LQKENI. The germline V and J ends were trimmed by 5 bases and 7 bases, with 11 bases remaining between them.

CDR3 in DNA: TGTGCCAGCAGCTTAGAGAGCGGGAGTCATGTCGAGCAGTACTTC. It specifies CASSLESGSHVEQYF. The chain is built from TRBV11-3 and TRBJ2-7, with 8 bases fitting TRBD2. CDR1 is SGHNT and CDR2 is YENEEA in the germline V gene. This CDR3 has 15 residues. After removal of 0 bases from V and 6 bases from J, the junction contained 7 bases not matched to a gene.

The chain links TRBV4-1 to TRBJ2-3, with 12 bases lining up with TRBD2. J lost 4 bases, V lost 6 bases, and 5 bases had no gene match. CDR3 size: 15 residues. Germline-derived CDR1 and CDR2 are MGHRA and YSYEKL. The CDR3 loop is CASRLTSGSADTQYF. CDR3 bases: TGCGCCAGCAGGTTGACTAGCGGGAGCGCAGATACGCAGTATTTT.

This clone has just a few counts. The chain couples TRBV7-2 to TRBJ2-7; perhaps TRBD2 as D (5 bases). Trimming took 3 bases from V and 3 from J, leaving 12 bases between them. CDR1 is SGHTA, CDR2 FQGNSA, per germline. There are 14 residues in the CDR3. This CDR3 is CASSFKGVIYEQYF. DNA for the CDR3: TGTGCCAGCAGCTTTAAGGGAGTGATCTACGAGCAGTACTTC.

This sequence joins TRBV4-3 and TRBJ1-1; D may be TRBD1 (5 bases). This CDR3 spans 16 amino acids. Germline V gives CDR1 LGHNA, CDR2 YSLEER. Trimming stripped 4 bases from V and 0 bases from J, with 15 bases between. The CDR3 nucleotides are TGCGCCAGCAGCCCGACATCGGGGGGGGTGAACACTGAAGCTTTCTTT. This sequence encodes CASSPTSGGVNTEAFF.

The CDR3, as DNA: TGTGCCAGCAGCCCCACCGTAGGCGGTAACTCCTACAATGAGCAGTTCTTC. Protein product: CASSPTVGGNSYNEQFF. The chain joins TRBV7-8 to TRBJ2-1; D is unresolved. CDR1 and CDR2 (germline): SGHVS, FQNEAQ. Trimming took 5 bases from V and 0 from J, leaving 17 bases between them. The CDR3 contains 17 residues.

The rearrangement links TRBV7-9 to TRBJ1-5; 7 nucleotides match TRBD1. V trimming: 5 bases; J trimming: 0 bases; junction bases outside the gene matches: 4. Per germline, CDR1 SEHNR and CDR2 FQNEAQ (reference sequence). The CDR3 sequence is 15 residues long. The CDR3 loop reads CASSPGTDSNQPQHF. CDR3 DNA sequence: TGTGCCAGCAGCCCCGGGACAGATAGCAATCAGCCCCAGCATTTT.

This clone was picked up a small number of times. The chain carries TRBV6-2 or TRBV6-3 and TRBJ1-5; 10 nucleotides align to TRBD1. CDR1 MNHEY and CDR2 SVGEGT come from the germline V gene. The CDR3 consists of 16 residues. Unmatched junction bases numbered 8, after V lost 5 bases and J lost 4 bases. CDR3 nucleotide sequence: TGTGCCAGCAGTCACCGACAGGGGGCACTTAATCAGCCCCAGCATTTT. Amino acid sequence: CASSHRQGALNQPQHF.